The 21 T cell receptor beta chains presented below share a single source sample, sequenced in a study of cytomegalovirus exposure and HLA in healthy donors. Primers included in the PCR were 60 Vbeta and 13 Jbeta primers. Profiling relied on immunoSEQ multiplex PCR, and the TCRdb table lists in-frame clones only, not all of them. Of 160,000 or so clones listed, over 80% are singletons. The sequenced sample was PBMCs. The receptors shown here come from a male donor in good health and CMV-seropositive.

DNA for the CDR3: TGTGCCAGCAGCAGGGGGGGACAGGGCATCAATGAGCAGTTCTTC. Translating gives CASSRGGQGINEQFF. The V gene is TRBV7-2, the J gene TRBJ2-1; 9 positions match TRBD1. Germline V gene data show CDR1 as SGHTA and CDR2 as FQGNSA. CDR3 size: 15 residues. V shed 5 bases, J shed 6 bases, and the junction held 8 bases outside the gene matches.

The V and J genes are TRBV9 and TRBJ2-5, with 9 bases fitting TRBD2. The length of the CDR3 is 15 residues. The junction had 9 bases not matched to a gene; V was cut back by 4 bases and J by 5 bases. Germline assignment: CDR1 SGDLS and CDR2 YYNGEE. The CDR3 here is CASSPWTSVGETQYF. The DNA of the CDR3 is TGTGCCAGCAGCCCATGGACTAGCGTAGGGGAGACCCAGTACTTC.

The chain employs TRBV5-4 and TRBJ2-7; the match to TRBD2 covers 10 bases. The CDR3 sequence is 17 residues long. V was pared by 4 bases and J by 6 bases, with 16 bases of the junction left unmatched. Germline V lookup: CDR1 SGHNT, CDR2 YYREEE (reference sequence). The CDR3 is CASSRTRSSGSSTEQYF. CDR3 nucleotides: TGTGCCAGCAGCAGGACGCGGTCTAGCGGGAGTAGCACCGAGCAGTACTTC.

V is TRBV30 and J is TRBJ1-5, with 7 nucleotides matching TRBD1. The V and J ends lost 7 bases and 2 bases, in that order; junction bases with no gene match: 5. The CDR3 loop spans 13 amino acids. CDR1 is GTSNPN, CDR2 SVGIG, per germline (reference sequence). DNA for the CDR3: TGTGCCTTCCAGGGGGTCGGCAATCAGCCCCAGCATTTT. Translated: CAFQGVGNQPQHF.

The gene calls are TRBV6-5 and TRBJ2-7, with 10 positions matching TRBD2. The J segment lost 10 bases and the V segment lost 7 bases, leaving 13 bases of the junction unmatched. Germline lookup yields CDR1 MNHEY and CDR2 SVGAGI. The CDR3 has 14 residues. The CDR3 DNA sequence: TGTGCCAGCAAGGAACGGGGGCTAGCGGGAGAACAGTACTTC. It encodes CASKERGLAGEQYF.

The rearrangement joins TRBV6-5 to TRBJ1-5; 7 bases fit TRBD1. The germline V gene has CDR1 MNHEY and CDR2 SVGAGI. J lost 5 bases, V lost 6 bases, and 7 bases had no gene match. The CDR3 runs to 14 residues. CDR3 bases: TGTGCCAGCAGCAGCGCGACAGGGTATCAGCCCCAGCATTTT. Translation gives CASSSATGYQPQHF.

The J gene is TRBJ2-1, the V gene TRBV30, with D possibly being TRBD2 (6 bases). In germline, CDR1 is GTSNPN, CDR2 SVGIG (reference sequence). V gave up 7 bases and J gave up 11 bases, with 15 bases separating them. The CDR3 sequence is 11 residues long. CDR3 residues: CAYTLGRQQFF. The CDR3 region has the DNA TGTGCCTATACCTTAGGGAGGCAGCAGTTCTTC.

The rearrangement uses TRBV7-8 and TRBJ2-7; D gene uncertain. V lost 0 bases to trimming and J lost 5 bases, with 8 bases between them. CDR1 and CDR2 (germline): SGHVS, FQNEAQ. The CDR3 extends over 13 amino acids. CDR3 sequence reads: CASSLAEHNEQYF. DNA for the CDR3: TGTGCCAGCAGCTTAGCGGAGCATAACGAGCAGTACTTC. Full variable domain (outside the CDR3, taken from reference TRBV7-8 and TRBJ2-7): GAGVSQSPRYKVAKRGQDVALRCDPISGHVSLFWYQQALGQGPEFLTYFQNEAQLDKSGLPSDRFFAERPEGSVSTLKIQRTQQEDSAVYLCASSLAEHNEQYFGPGTRLTVT.

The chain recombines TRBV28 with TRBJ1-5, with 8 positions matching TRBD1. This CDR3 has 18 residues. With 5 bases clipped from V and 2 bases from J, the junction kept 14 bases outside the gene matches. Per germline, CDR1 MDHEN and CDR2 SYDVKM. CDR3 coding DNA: TGTGCCAGCAGTAATTACTTCCCGGACAGGGAGGGCAATCAGCCCCAGCATTTT. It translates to CASSNYFPDREGNQPQHF.

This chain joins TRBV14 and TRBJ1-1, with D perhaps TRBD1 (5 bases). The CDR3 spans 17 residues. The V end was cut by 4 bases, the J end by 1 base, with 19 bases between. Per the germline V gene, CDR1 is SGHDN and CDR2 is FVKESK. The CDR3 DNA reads TGTGCCAGCAGCCGCGAATTTAGGGGAATTGCGAACACTGAAGCTTTCTTT. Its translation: CASSREFRGIANTEAFF.

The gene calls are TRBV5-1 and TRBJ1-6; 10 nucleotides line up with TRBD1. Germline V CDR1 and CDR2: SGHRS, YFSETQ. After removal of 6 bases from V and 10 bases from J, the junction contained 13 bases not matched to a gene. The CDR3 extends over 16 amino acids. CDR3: CASTFLPGQGQSPLHF. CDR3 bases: TGCGCCAGCACATTTCTACCGGGACAGGGGCAGTCACCCCTCCACTTT.

CDR3 in DNA: TGTGCCAGCTCACCCCTAGCGGGAGAGCCAGATACGCAGTATTTT. The encoded protein is CASSPLAGEPDTQYF. The rearrangement links TRBV18 to TRBJ2-3; 10 bases agree with TRBD2. This CDR3 region has 15 residues. V lost 3 bases and J lost 4; bases outside the gene matches: 4. Germline CDR1 KGHSH, CDR2 LQKENI.

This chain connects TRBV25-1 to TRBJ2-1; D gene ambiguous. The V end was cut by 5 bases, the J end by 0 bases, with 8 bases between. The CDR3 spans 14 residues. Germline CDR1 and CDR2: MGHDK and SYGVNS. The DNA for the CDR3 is TGTGCCAGCAGTAATATTAGCTCCTACAATGAGCAGTTCTTC. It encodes CASSNISSYNEQFF.

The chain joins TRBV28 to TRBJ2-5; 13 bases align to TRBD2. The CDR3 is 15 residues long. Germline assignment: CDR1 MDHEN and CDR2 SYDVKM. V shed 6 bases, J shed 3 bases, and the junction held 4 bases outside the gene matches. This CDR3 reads CASSRGTSGKETQYF. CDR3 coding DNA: TGTGCCAGCAGCCGAGGGACTAGCGGGAAAGAGACCCAGTACTTC.

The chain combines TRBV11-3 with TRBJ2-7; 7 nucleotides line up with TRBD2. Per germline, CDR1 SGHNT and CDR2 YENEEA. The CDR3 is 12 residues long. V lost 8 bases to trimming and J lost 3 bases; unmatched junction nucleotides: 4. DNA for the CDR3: TGTGCCAGCGGGCCGGGGGGCTACGAGCAGTACTTC. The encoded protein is CASGPGGYEQYF.

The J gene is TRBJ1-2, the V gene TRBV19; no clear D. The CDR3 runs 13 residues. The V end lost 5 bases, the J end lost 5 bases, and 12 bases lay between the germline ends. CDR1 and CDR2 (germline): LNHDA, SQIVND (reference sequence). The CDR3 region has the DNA TGTGCCAGTAGTTTCGCGGGGTCTTATGGCTACACCTTC. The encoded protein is CASSFAGSYGYTF.

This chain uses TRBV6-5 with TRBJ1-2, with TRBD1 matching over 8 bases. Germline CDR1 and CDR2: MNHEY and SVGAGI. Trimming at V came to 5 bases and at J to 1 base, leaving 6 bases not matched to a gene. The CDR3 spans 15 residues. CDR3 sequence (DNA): TGTGCCAGCAGTAGGAACAGGGGGGGTAACTATGGCTACACCTTC. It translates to CASSRNRGGNYGYTF.

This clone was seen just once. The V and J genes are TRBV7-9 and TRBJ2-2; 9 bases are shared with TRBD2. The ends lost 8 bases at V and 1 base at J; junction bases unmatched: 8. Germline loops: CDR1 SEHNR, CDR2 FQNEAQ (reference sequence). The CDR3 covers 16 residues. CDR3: CASGARAGGNTGELFF. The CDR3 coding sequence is TGTGCCAGCGGAGCCAGAGCGGGAGGGAACACCGGGGAGCTGTTTTTT. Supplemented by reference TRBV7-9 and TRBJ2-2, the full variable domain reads DTGVSQNPRHKITKRGQNVTFRCDPISEHNRLYWYRQTLGQGPEFLTYFQNEAQLEKSRLLSDRFSAERPKGSFSTLEIQRTEQGDSAMYLCASGARAGGNTGELFFGEGSRLTVL.

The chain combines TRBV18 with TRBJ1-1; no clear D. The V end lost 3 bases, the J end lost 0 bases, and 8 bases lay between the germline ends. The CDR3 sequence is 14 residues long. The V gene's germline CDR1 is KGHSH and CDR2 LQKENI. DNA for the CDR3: TGTGCCAGCTCACCGTCAGAATTGAACACTGAAGCTTTCTTT. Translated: CASSPSELNTEAFF.

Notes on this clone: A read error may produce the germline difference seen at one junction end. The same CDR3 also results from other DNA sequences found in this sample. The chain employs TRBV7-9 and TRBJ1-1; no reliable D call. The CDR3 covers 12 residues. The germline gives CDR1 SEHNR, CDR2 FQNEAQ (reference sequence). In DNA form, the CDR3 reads TGTTCCAGCAGTTTGGTGAGCACTGAAGCTTTCTTT. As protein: CSSSLVSTEAFF.

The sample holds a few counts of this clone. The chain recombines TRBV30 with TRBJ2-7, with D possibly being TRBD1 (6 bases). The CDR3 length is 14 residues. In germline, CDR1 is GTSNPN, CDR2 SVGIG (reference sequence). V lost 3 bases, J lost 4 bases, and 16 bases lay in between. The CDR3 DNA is TGTGCCTGGAGCCAAGACAGGCTCCGGTACGAGCAGTACTTC. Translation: CAWSQDRLRYEQYF.